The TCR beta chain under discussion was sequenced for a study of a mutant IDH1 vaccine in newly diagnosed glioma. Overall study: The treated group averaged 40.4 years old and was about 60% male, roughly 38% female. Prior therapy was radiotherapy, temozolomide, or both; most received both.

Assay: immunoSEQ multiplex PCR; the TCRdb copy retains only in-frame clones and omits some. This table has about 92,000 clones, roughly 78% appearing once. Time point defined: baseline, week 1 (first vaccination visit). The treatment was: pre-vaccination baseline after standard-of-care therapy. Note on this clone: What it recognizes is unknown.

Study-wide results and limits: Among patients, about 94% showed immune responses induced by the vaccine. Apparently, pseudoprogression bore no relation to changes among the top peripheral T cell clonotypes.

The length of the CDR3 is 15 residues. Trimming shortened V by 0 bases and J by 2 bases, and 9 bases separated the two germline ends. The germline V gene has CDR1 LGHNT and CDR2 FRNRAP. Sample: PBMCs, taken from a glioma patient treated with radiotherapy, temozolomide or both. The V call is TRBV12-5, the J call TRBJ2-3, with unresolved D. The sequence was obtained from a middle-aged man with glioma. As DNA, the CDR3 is TGTGCTAGTGGTTTGGTATCCAAATACACAGATACGCAGTATTTT. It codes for CASGLVSKYTDTQYF. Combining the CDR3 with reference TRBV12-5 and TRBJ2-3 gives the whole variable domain DARVTQTPRHKVTEMGQEVTMRCQPILGHNTVFWYRQTMMQGLELLAYFRNRAPLDDSGMPKDRFSAEMPDATLATLKIQPSEPRDSAVYFCASGLVSKYTDTQYFGPGTRLTVL.